This T cell receptor (beta chain) was observed in a study of cytomegalovirus exposure and HLA in healthy donors. Study information: In a later analysis, the 120 or so validation repertoires were reported to have used the same platform as the 650 to 800 first-cohort repertoires.

Findings and limits, study-wide: In the roughly 130 validation repertoires, a later analysis found that first-cohort TCR clusters tended to co-occur. The study flagged some 170 TCR beta chains as cytomegalovirus-associated.

Among the 110 or so subjects of the validation cohort, separate from the roughly 670-subject first cohort, were the donors. On this clone itself: What it recognizes is unknown.

The repertoire was sequenced with immunoSEQ multiplex PCR; TCRdb's copy has only in-frame clones and lacks some. The table has roughly 120,000 clones, around 87% seen once. The sample comprised PBMCs. The sequence came from a woman aged 25 to 39 in good health and CMV-seropositive.

CDR3 amino acids: CASSYKTGGSYEQYF. DNA for the CDR3: TGTGCCAGCAGTTACAAGACAGGGGGATCCTACGAGCAGTACTTC. The rearrangement uses TRBV6-6 and TRBJ2-7; 9 bases align to TRBD1. V shed 2 bases, J shed 1 base, and the junction held 3 bases outside the gene matches. CDR3 length equals 15 residues. The germline V gene has CDR1 MNHNY and CDR2 SVGAGI (reference sequence).